These T cell receptor beta chains were read from a single sample in a study of T cell responses to AZD1222 COVID-19 vaccine. Some clones are missing from TCRdb's copy, which holds only in-frame ones; the method was immunoSEQ multiplex PCR. Of 140,000 to 150,000 clones detected, approximately 88% appear once; the ten largest clones hold about 5%. Here the sequenced sample was peripheral blood, taken 28 days after the second dose of the MenACWY control vaccine. These receptors came from an adult who received the MenACWY meningococcal vaccine as a control. CDR3s include the opening cysteine and the closing phenylalanine or tryptophan. A D gene is named only where the DNA matches it firmly. Clone size appears in some rows only: once, few, many, or a class for an expanded clone.

- TRBJ2-7 TRBV27 - 14 TGTGCCAGCAGTTTGGGAGGAAAACCCTACGAGCAGTACTTC CASSLGGKPYEQYF
TRBD1 TRBJ1-6 TRBV5-5 - 14 TGTGCCAGCAGCTTTCAGGGGGGGAATTCACCCCTCCACTTT CASSFQGGNSPLHF
TRBD2 TRBJ2-1 TRBV15 - 15 TGTGCCACCAGCAGAGATAGAGGACTAGCGGGGGAACAGTTCTTC CATSRDRGLAGEQFF
- TRBJ1-1 TRBV4-3 - 14 TGCGCCAGCAGCCAAGTTCGGTTGAACACTGAAGCTTTCTTT CASSQVRLNTEAFF
TRBD1 TRBJ1-3 TRBV4-2 once 18 TGTGCCAGCAGCCAACGTCTGGGGGCAGGGGGGTCTGGAAACACCATATATTTT CASSQRLGAGGSGNTIYF
TRBD2 TRBJ2-1 TRBV18 few 15 TGTGCCAGCTCACCGGGCCTAGCGGGGGTCAATGAGCAGTTCTTC CASSPGLAGVNEQFF
- TRBJ1-2 TRBV7-2 - 15 TGTGCCAGCAGCTTAGCTCAGGGGAGATACGATGGCTACACCTTC CASSLAQGRYDGYTF
- TRBJ1-3 TRBV7-9 - 14 TGTGCCAGCAGCTCGGCCCCAACTAGAAACACCATATATTTT CASSSAPTRNTIYF
- TRBJ1-5 TRBV11-2 - 14 TGTGCCAGCAGCTTAGGCAGGGTTATGCAGCCCCAGCATTTT CASSLGRVMQPQHF
- TRBJ1-5 TRBV7-2 - 14 TGTGCCAGCAGCTTATCATTGGGAGGGCAGCCCCAGCATTTT CASSLSLGGQPQHF
- TRBJ2-3 TRBV7-2 - 12 TGTGCCAGCAGCTTATTGGGAGGTACGCAGTATTTT CASSLLGGTQYF
TRBD2 TRBJ2-1 TRBV19 few 17 TGTGCCAGTAGGATCGGCTCAAGGAGCGGGGGTGGTAATGAGCAGTTCTTC CASRIGSRSGGGNEQFF
- TRBJ2-2 TRBV5-1 - 15 TGCGCCAGCAGCTTGGGTTCAGGGGATGTCGGGGAGCTGTTTTTT CASSLGSGDVGELFF
- TRBJ2-7 TRBV11-1 - 12 TGTGCCAGCAGCGGCCGGGGGTCCGAGCAGTACTTC CASSGRGSEQYF
- TRBJ1-5 TRBV6-5 - 13 TGTGCCAGCAGCCCGGACCTCAATCAGCCCCAGCATTTT CASSPDLNQPQHF
- TRBJ1-1 TRBV3-1/TRBV3-2 - 11 TGTGCCAGCAGCCAAGGATTTGGAACTTTCTTT CASSQGFGTFF
- TRBJ1-5 TRBV28 - 15 TGTGCCAGCAGTTTCGCCCCGCTTAGCAATCAGCCCCAGCATTTT CASSFAPLSNQPQHF
TRBD1 TRBJ1-2 TRBV30 once 17 TGTGCCTGGGGGAATTCAAAAGGGACAGCTAGGAACTATGGCTACACCTTC CAWGNSKGTARNYGYTF
- TRBJ1-6 TRBV6-5 - 14 TGTGCCAGCACTCAGGGCAGGGCTAATTCACCCCTCCACTTT CASTQGRANSPLHF
- TRBJ1-1 TRBV5-6 once 14 TGTGCCAGCAGCTTGTCACCATCCAACACTGAAGCTTTCTTT CASSLSPSNTEAFF
- TRBJ2-1 TRBV28 few 17 TGTGCCAGCACCACTAGGCGGTGGGGGCGCTCCTACAATGAGCAGTTCTTC CASTTRRWGRSYNEQFF
TRBD1 TRBJ1-2 TRBV27 - 18 TGTGCCAGCAGTTCCACTCCGGGACAGGGTCTTGTTAACTATGGCTACACCTTC CASSSTPGQGLVNYGYTF
- TRBJ1-1 TRBV27 - 14 TGTGCCAGCAGCTGGACATTCGGGAACACTGAAGCTTTCTTT CASSWTFGNTEAFF
- TRBJ2-7 TRBV30 - 14 TGTGCCTGGAATCGAGGGACAATTGCCTACGAGCAGTACTTC CAWNRGTIAYEQYF
- TRBJ2-5 TRBV15 - 15 TGTGCCACCAGCAGAGATTACGGGAGCCAAGAGACCCAGTACTTC CATSRDYGSQETQYF
- TRBJ1-2 TRBV6-5 few 15 TGTGCCAGCAGTTCCGGGGGTGGAGGGGCCTATGGCTACACCTTC CASSSGGGGAYGYTF
- TRBJ2-3 TRBV7-2 - 15 TGTGCCAGCAGCTTAGAGGCAGGGATCACAGATACGCAGTATTTT CASSLEAGITDTQYF
TRBD2 TRBJ2-7 TRBV6-2/TRBV6-3 once 14 TGTGCCAGCAGTACAGCGGGAGGCACCTACGAGCAGTACTTC CASSTAGGTYEQYF
TRBD1 TRBJ2-1 TRBV4-1 - 16 TGCGCCAGCAGCCAATCCGGGACAGGGGCCTACAATGAGCAGTTCTTC CASSQSGTGAYNEQFF
- TRBJ1-2 TRBV11-3 - 14 TGTGCCAGCAGCTTAAATGTCAGAGCCTATGGCTACACCTTC CASSLNVRAYGYTF
- TRBJ2-5 TRBV4-2 - 15 TGTGCCAGCAGCCGCCGGGACATCGGCGGAGAGACCCAGTACTTC CASSRRDIGGETQYF
- TRBJ1-2 TRBV14 - 13 TGTGCCAGCAGCCAATCACGGGGAAGTGGCTACACCTTC CASSQSRGSGYTF
TRBD1 TRBJ2-2 TRBV9 - 16 TGTGCCAGCAGCGGCTCCGGGACAGGGGGCACCGGGGAGCTGTTTTTT CASSGSGTGGTGELFF
- TRBJ1-2 TRBV6-1 - 14 TGTGCCAGCAGTGACAGGGGATTGGGTAATGGCTACACCTTC CASSDRGLGNGYTF
- TRBJ2-1 TRBV11-3 few 15 TGTGCCAGCAGCTTACCCCCGGCAGGGGTCAATGAGCAGTTCTTC CASSLPPAGVNEQFF
- TRBJ1-5 TRBV7-2 few 15 TGTGCCAGCAGCTCAGATGGGTGGGGATATCAGCCCCAGCATTTT CASSSDGWGYQPQHF
- TRBJ1-2 TRBV7-2 few 12 TGTGCCAGCAGCTTGACCGTGCATGGCTACACCTTC CASSLTVHGYTF
- TRBJ1-5 TRBV10-3 medium-sized 14 TGTGCCACGAGTCCCGGGGCAGTCAATCAGCCCCAGCATTTT CATSPGAVNQPQHF
- TRBJ2-7 TRBV5-5 once 14 TGTGCCAGCAGCCCGCCTGGGACATTCTACGAGCAGTACTTC CASSPPGTFYEQYF
- TRBJ1-1 TRBV2 once 13 TGTGCCAGCAGTGGGTCGCGATACACTGAAGCTTTCTTT CASSGSRYTEAFF
TRBD1 TRBJ2-2 TRBV28 - 15 TGTGCCAGCAGTTTAAGGGGACAGGGCACCGGGGAGCTGTTTTTT CASSLRGQGTGELFF
- TRBJ1-2 TRBV28 - 13 TGTGCCAGCAGCCACGGTAGGGACTATGGCTACACCTTC CASSHGRDYGYTF